The 3 T cell receptor beta chains reported below all come from one sample, sequenced in a study of T cell repertoires in cytomegalovirus infection. Antigens of these TCRs are unknown. MiXCR, applied by TCRdb to the reads, yields one record per CDR3 protein. The sample has fewer than 1,000,000 distinct CDR3 sequences; less than 35% are singletons. The sample here was cultured CD8+ T cells from PBMCs, taken from culture after CMV antigen stimulation. These receptors originate from a human donor in good health (CMV status not recorded). Some clones in this sample may be carry-over from other donors' samples.

This clonotype came up many times. This sequence joins TRBV6-1 and TRBJ2-5, with no clear D. Trimming took 7 bases from V and 0 from J, leaving 18 bases between them. CDR3 length: 16 residues. Per the germline V gene, CDR1 is MNHNS and CDR2 is SASEGT. CDR3 sequence (DNA): TGTGCCAGCAACCGAAGGGTGCAACAGTACCAAGAGACCCAGTACTTC. Protein: CASNRRVQQYQETQYF.

The chain employs TRBV4-1 and TRBJ1-5; D gene unclear. CDR1 and CDR2 from the germline V gene are MGHRA and YSYEKL. The CDR3 sequence is 14 residues long. V lost 1 base to trimming and J lost 3 bases, with 7 bases between them. The CDR3 DNA reads TGCGCCAGCAGCCAAGGACGGAACAATCAGCCCCAGCATTTT. It is translated as CASSQGRNNQPQHF.

This clonotype was detected many times. The V and J genes are TRBV7-2 and TRBJ1-2; 7 nucleotides align to TRBD1. CDR3 length equals 14 residues. Trimming cost V 6 bases and J 3 bases; bases outside gene matches: 7. CDR1 is SGHTA, CDR2 FQGNSA, per germline. CDR3 residues: CASSDRAQYYGYTF. In DNA, the CDR3 is TGTGCCAGCAGTGACAGGGCCCAATACTATGGCTACACCTTC.